This TCR beta chain was identified in a study of shared clonotypes between healthy human individuals. Study-level background: The plates for each donor numbered three CD4 naive, three CD4 memory, two CD8 naive and one CD8 memory. Study-wide findings and caveats: All-four-donor shared clonotypes had higher generation probabilities than non-shared clonotypes did. Of the naive CD4 clonotypes, about 5.4% were shared across several donors.

In the case of this clone: Its target is unknown.

Each PCR replicate from the sorted subsets contained about 200 ng DNA, which is some 32,000 T cell genomes. Sequencing was performed with immunoSEQ multiplex PCR; in TCRdb, only in-frame clones are kept and a portion is missing. The sample has more than 600,000 clones; about 92% are singletons. Positive CCR7 selection of CD45RO-negative cells yielded the naive CD8 cells, and terminally differentiated effector memory CD45RA+ cells were excluded. Germline CDR1 is WNHNN and CDR2 is SYGVQD (reference sequence). V shed 6 bases, J shed 5 bases, and the junction held 1 base outside the gene matches. The CDR3 covers 14 residues.

The source of this sequence is a man aged 30-40 years in good health. Sequenced: naive CD8+ T cells sorted from blood. V gene TRBV10-1 combines with J gene TRBJ2-1; 13 nucleotides line up with TRBD2. Here the CDR3 DNA reads TGCGCCAGCAGCGGACTAGCGGGAGACAATGAGCAGTTCTTC. Translation gives CASSGLAGDNEQFF.